The text below deals with one T cell receptor beta chain. The data stem from a study of blood T cell repertoires in COVID-19. At the level of the study: Some COVID-19 samples were acute and others convalescent; all came from the United States, Italy and Spain.

Using immunoSEQ multiplex PCR, the repertoire was profiled, and TCRdb retains in-frame clones only, with some absent. The data hold around 96,000 clones, with nearly 95% observed a single time. CDR1 MGHRA and CDR2 YSYEKL come from the germline V gene. The CDR3 covers 13 residues. V gave up 3 bases and J gave up 3 bases; unmatched junction bases: 2. The chain couples TRBV4-1 to TRBJ2-7; TRBD2 agrees at 7 bases. Sequenced sample: peripheral blood. This receptor was taken from a human donor with active COVID-19. The donor label of this sample is uncertain. In DNA form, the CDR3 reads TGCGCCAGCAGCCATGCTAGCGGCTACGAGCAGTACTTC. Amino acid sequence: CASSHASGYEQYF.